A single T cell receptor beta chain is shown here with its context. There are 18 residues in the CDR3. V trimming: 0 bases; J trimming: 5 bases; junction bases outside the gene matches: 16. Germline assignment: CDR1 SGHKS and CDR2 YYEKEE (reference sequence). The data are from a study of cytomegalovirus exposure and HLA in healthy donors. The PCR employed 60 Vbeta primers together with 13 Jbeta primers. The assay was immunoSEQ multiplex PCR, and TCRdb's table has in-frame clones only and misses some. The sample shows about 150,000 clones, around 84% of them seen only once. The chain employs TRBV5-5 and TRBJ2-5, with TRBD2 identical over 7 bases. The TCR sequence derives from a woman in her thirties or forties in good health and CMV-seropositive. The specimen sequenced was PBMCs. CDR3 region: CASSLAPKWGGGGETQYF. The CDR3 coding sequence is TGTGCCAGCAGCTTGGCTCCAAAGTGGGGGGGAGGCGGGGAGACCCAGTACTTC.